Sequencing of this T cell receptor beta chain was carried out in a study of T-cell reconstitution after alpha-beta-depleted transplantation in children (dated by TCRdb to 2015 to 2016). Notes on the research overall: Using TCR repertoire profiling, the study followed T-cell immune reconstitution in a quantitative way in children after TCRalphabeta/CD19-depleted allogeneic hematopoietic cell transplantation.

The library was made by PCR. Sequencing took place on an Illumina HiSeq 2500. To normalize quantification of the TCRbeta repertoire, the TCR libraries were built with molecular barcoding that relied on unique molecular identifiers. TCRdb itself trimmed the public reads at Q25 with fastp, ran MiXCR and retained productive beta chains. Each entry is one CDR3 protein sequence, shown with its most common DNA and genes. This sample is represented by 670,000 or so distinct CDR3 sequences; under 15% of them were singletons. The biggest ten clones account for 0.79% of the sample. The germline V gene (reference sequence) provides CDR1 DFQATT and CDR2 SNEGSKA. The CDR3, cysteine through phenylalanine, is 17 amino acids long. Here the CDR3 DNA is all that survives: 51 bases in frame from base 1. V drops 1 base and J drops 0 bases, leaving 13 bases in between. According to the study, the label for this sample's treatment or condition signals: allogeneic hematopoietic cell transplantation with graft depleted of TCRalphabeta T cells and CD19 B cells. The children who served as transplant recipients had been given grafts of TCRalphabeta/CD19-depleted allogeneic hematopoietic cells.

Details on this clonotype: It has no known antigen specificity. The record has no base qualities; no much larger clone is one base away.

Beyond this particular receptor, the publication reports: About two months after transplant, the apparently early recovery of alphabetaT-cell counts reportedly depended on just several hundred clones that had expanded rapidly and came from non-depleted graft cells. The high TCRbeta diversity at day 60 in some patients was ascribed to recipient T cells and intrathymic progenitors that had survived conditioning. Over the following months the frequencies of hyperexpanded clones went down, and after one year T-cell counts and TCRbeta diversity were mostly credited to newly produced T cells.

The receptor chain draws on TRBV20-1 and TRBJ2-6; the D call is tentative, TRBD1 or TRBD2, as each matches 5 bases. This TCR was recovered from a girl aged 2 to 9 with congenital amegakaryocytic thrombocytopenia, due to receive a stem cell transplant. Sequenced here: PBMCs, sampled before TCRalphabeta/CD19-depleted stem cell transplant. The nucleotide sequence is TGCAGTGCTAGAGGGGGGTGGCCTGGCTCTGGGGCCAACGTCCTGACTTTC. Its protein product is CSARGGWPGSGANVLTF.